The rows below give T cell receptor beta chains drawn from one sample of a study of T cell responses to AZD1222 COVID-19 vaccine. Sequencing was performed with immunoSEQ multiplex PCR; in TCRdb, only in-frame clones are kept and a portion is missing. The sample holds under 150,000 clones; about 91% are singletons and the top ten take 5.5% to 7.5%. Sequences were derived from peripheral blood, sampled 28 days after the second AZD1222 dose. The receptor set was obtained from an adult who received the AZD1222 COVID-19 vaccine. Each CDR3 is given with its conserved first and last residue. Each record gives: V gene, J gene, clone size, D gene, CDR3 DNA, CDR3 protein. The D gene is left open where the match is weak. Part of the rows lack a size; the others show once, few, many or a class for expanded clones.

>TRBV19|TRBJ2-4|NA|TRBD2
TGTGCCAGTTCCGGACTAGCGGGGCTACTAGCCAAAAACATTCAGTACTTC
CASSGLAGLLAKNIQYF
>TRBV19|TRBJ2-7|NA|NA
TGTGCCAGTAGCCGGAGGGGGACCGAAAGCTCCTACGAGCAGTACTTC
CASSRRGTESSYEQYF
>TRBV4-1|TRBJ2-2|NA|TRBD1
TGCGCCAGCAGCCACCAGGGGGCAGGTACCGGGGAGCTGTTTTTT
CASSHQGAGTGELFF
>TRBV7-3|TRBJ2-2|NA|NA
TGTGCCAGCAGCTTTCGACAGAACGGGGAGCTGTTTTTT
CASSFRQNGELFF
>TRBV28|TRBJ1-2|NA|NA
TGTGCCACCCACAGAAATGGCTACACCTTC
CATHRNGYTF
>TRBV4-2|TRBJ2-5|NA|TRBD1
TGTGCCAGCAGCCATCCGGGACAGGGGGCAGAGACCCAGTACTTC
CASSHPGQGAETQYF
>TRBV2|TRBJ1-6|NA|NA
TGTGCCAGCAGGACGGACAGCATCTCCTATAATTCACCCCTCCACTTT
CASRTDSISYNSPLHF
>TRBV28|TRBJ1-2|NA|NA
TGTGCCAGCAGTTTCGGAGGGGGGGCCTATGGCTACACCTTC
CASSFGGGAYGYTF
>TRBV14|TRBJ2-1|NA|NA
TGTGCCAGCAGCCAAGATACCGGGGGCCTCTACAATGAGCAGTTCTTC
CASSQDTGGLYNEQFF
>TRBV7-2|TRBJ1-1|once|NA
TGTGCCAGCAGCTTACAGGGCGACACTGAAGCTTTCTTT
CASSLQGDTEAFF
>TRBV7-3|TRBJ1-1|NA|NA
TGTGCCAGCAGCTCCCAGGAGAACACTGAAGCTTTCTTT
CASSSQENTEAFF
>TRBV10-3|TRBJ1-1|NA|NA
TGTGCCATCAGGGGTTCGGGGAGTTTGAACACTGAAGCTTTCTTT
CAIRGSGSLNTEAFF
>TRBV6-2/TRBV6-3|TRBJ1-6|NA|NA
TGTGCCAGCAGCCCCCAGGACATGCCACCCCTCCACTTT
CASSPQDMPPLHF
>TRBV10-3|TRBJ1-5|NA|TRBD1
TGTGCCATCGGGACCGGGACAGGGAACAATCAGCCCCAGCATTTT
CAIGTGTGNNQPQHF
>TRBV11-2|TRBJ2-3|few|NA
TGTGCCAGCAATGGAGGTGGTTGGGAACTACGCACAGATACGCAGTATTTT
CASNGGGWELRTDTQYF
>TRBV4-2|TRBJ2-5|NA|TRBD1
TGTGCCAGCAGCCTTCACGACAGGGACGAGACCCAGTACTTC
CASSLHDRDETQYF
>TRBV25-1|TRBJ1-1|NA|NA
TGTGCCAGCAGTGAATATGGTCAGGCAATAGAAGCTTTCTTT
CASSEYGQAIEAFF
>TRBV4-1|TRBJ2-7|NA|NA
TGCGCCAGCAGCCAAGGGAGGGGGGCGGATGACTCCTACGAGCAGTACTTC
CASSQGRGADDSYEQYF
>TRBV5-1|TRBJ2-7|NA|TRBD2
TGCGCCAGCAGCTACGTACAAGGGACTAGCCGGACTGTCGACGAGCAGTACTTC
CASSYVQGTSRTVDEQYF
>TRBV5-1|TRBJ1-1|NA|NA
TGCGCCAGCAGCTTGGCAGGTATGGTCCCTGAAGCTTTCTTT
CASSLAGMVPEAFF
>TRBV28|TRBJ1-2|NA|NA
TGTGCCAGCAGTTTAAGACGGGAGGGCTACACCTTC
CASSLRREGYTF
>TRBV4-2|TRBJ1-5|NA|TRBD1
TGTGCCAGCAGCCAAGATCTGATGGGTCAGGGGGCTTATCAGCCCCAGCATTTT
CASSQDLMGQGAYQPQHF
>TRBV2|TRBJ1-3|NA|NA
TGTGCCAGCAGCCTCCAGGAGAACACCATATATTTT
CASSLQENTIYF
>TRBV28|TRBJ2-7|NA|TRBD1
TGTGCCAGCAGTTTTGACAGGGTCTACGAGCAGTACTTC
CASSFDRVYEQYF
>TRBV13|TRBJ2-7|NA|NA
TGTGCCAGCAGCCGCGATCAGGGCGAGCAGTACTTC
CASSRDQGEQYF
>TRBV7-6|TRBJ1-1|NA|NA
TGTGCCAGCAGCCCTCTGGATCTGGGCACTGAAGCTTTCTTT
CASSPLDLGTEAFF
>TRBV4-1|TRBJ1-2|NA|NA
TGCGCCAGCAGCCAAGACGGTGGGCAGGGCCCTTTCTATGGCTACACCTTC
CASSQDGGQGPFYGYTF
>TRBV18|TRBJ2-3|NA|NA
TGTGCCAGCTCACCACCGGCTGGCACAGATACGCAGTATTTT
CASSPPAGTDTQYF
>TRBV2|TRBJ2-7|NA|TRBD2
TGTGCCAGCAGCCTCGGACTAGCGGGGATCTCCTACGAGCAGTACTTC
CASSLGLAGISYEQYF
>TRBV5-1|TRBJ2-7|NA|TRBD1
TGCGCCAGCAGCTTGGCCACGGGACAGGGGACTTACGAGCAGTACTTC
CASSLATGQGTYEQYF
>TRBV5-4|TRBJ2-2|NA|TRBD1
TGTGCCAGCAGCGATCCCGGGACAGGGCCAACCGGGGAGCTGTTTTTT
CASSDPGTGPTGELFF
>TRBV27|TRBJ2-1|NA|NA
TGTGCCAGCAATTCCCCCTGGGACAATGAGCAGTTCTTC
CASNSPWDNEQFF
>TRBV24-1|TRBJ2-1|NA|TRBD1
TGTGCCACCAGTGACTCCAGGGGGTGGGCAGATAATGAGCAGTTCTTC
CATSDSRGWADNEQFF
>TRBV2|TRBJ2-3|once|NA
TGTGCCAGCAGTGAGAGGATAGATACGCAGTATTTT
CASSERIDTQYF
>TRBV6-2/TRBV6-3|TRBJ1-1|NA|NA
TGTGCCAGCAGTCAAAGGTTCCCACCCGAAGCTTTCTTT
CASSQRFPPEAFF
>TRBV11-2|TRBJ1-1|NA|NA
TGTGCCAGCAAGTTCCTGTCGCGGGCTTTCTTT
CASKFLSRAFF
>TRBV10-3|TRBJ2-7|NA|NA
TGTGCCATCAGTGAGTCCGGGGGTGTCGCCTACGAGCAGTACTTC
CAISESGGVAYEQYF
>TRBV5-6|TRBJ2-1|NA|TRBD2
TGTGCCAGCAGCTTAACTAGCGCGGGATTTTTTGAGCAGTTCTTC
CASSLTSAGFFEQFF
>TRBV7-2|TRBJ1-2|NA|NA
TGTGCCAGCAGCCAAACGATGCCGGGACAAGGGTATGGCTACACCTTC
CASSQTMPGQGYGYTF
>TRBV7-9|TRBJ2-5|NA|NA
TGTGCCAGCAGCCGGCCTCCGGGACGAACCGTGGAGACCCAGTACTTC
CASSRPPGRTVETQYF
>TRBV4-1|TRBJ1-4|NA|NA
TGCGCCAGCAGCCAAGACAAATTCCCGGGACCGGAGAATGAAAAACTGTTTTTT
CASSQDKFPGPENEKLFF
>TRBV7-2|TRBJ2-5|NA|NA
TGTGCCAGCAGCTTAGGGGGGAGCCAAGAGACCCAGTACTTC
CASSLGGSQETQYF
>TRBV13|TRBJ2-7|NA|NA
TGTGCCAGCAGCTTAGCGAGGGGCACCTACGAGCAGTACTTC
CASSLARGTYEQYF
>TRBV29-1|TRBJ1-2|NA|TRBD1
TGCAGCGTACCTTCAGGGGGAAACTATGGCTACACCTTC
CSVPSGGNYGYTF
>TRBV4-2|TRBJ2-6|NA|NA
TGTGCCAGCAGCCAAGATCATACGGCGAAAGCCGTCCTGACTTTC
CASSQDHTAKAVLTF
>TRBV4-2|TRBJ1-6|NA|NA
TGTGCCAGCAGCCCTGGCCGGCAGGAGTTTAATTCACCCCTCCACTTT
CASSPGRQEFNSPLHF
>TRBV5-1|TRBJ1-6|NA|NA
TGCGCCAGCAGCTTGGAGGGCAGCAGTAATTCACCCCTCCACTTT
CASSLEGSSNSPLHF
>TRBV3-1/TRBV3-2|TRBJ2-5|NA|TRBD2
TGTGCCAGCAGCCAGGGACTAGCGGGGGCCGAAGAGACCCAGTACTTC
CASSQGLAGAEETQYF
>TRBV19|TRBJ1-4|NA|TRBD1
TGTGCCAGTACCTCGACGGGAGGGGGATACCGGGACAGGGTTGAAAAACTGTTTTTT
CASTSTGGGYRDRVEKLFF
>TRBV7-9|TRBJ1-4|NA|NA
TGTGCCAGCAGCTCGGACACCGGGTGGGAAAAACTGTTTTTT
CASSSDTGWEKLFF
>TRBV9|TRBJ2-7|NA|NA
TGTGCCAGCAGCGTAGGGGTTGACGGTGCGTGGGCCGAGCAGTACTTC
CASSVGVDGAWAEQYF
>TRBV28|TRBJ2-7|NA|NA
TGTGCCAGCAGTCCTATCTTGCCTACCCCGGTGGAGCAGTACTTC
CASSPILPTPVEQYF
>TRBV5-1|TRBJ1-2|NA|NA
TGCGCCAGCAGCGAGGGCAATGGCTACACCTTC
CASSEGNGYTF
>TRBV27|TRBJ2-3|NA|TRBD2
TGTGCCAGCAGTTTACTAGCGGGGGGTGGTTCAGATACGCAGTATTTT
CASSLLAGGGSDTQYF
>TRBV10-3|TRBJ1-2|NA|NA
TGTGCCATCAGTGGGGACCAGGGAAACTATGGCTACACCTTC
CAISGDQGNYGYTF
>TRBV4-3|TRBJ1-2|NA|NA
TGCGCCAGCAGCCCCATTCCCCCATCCTATGGCTACACCTTC
CASSPIPPSYGYTF
>TRBV2|TRBJ1-2|NA|TRBD1
TGTGCCAGCAGTGAAACAGGGGAATATGGCTACACCTTC
CASSETGEYGYTF
>TRBV14|TRBJ2-3|NA|TRBD1
TGTGCCAGCAGCAAACTGGACAGGGGGCAGGATACGCAGTATTTT
CASSKLDRGQDTQYF
>TRBV6-5|TRBJ2-3|NA|TRBD1
TGTGCCAGCAGTTACCTCGCACAGGGGAATACGCAGTATTTT
CASSYLAQGNTQYF